The sequence of this T cell receptor (beta chain) was determined in a study of OX40 agonist ivuxolimab in advanced cancers. On the study more broadly: Ivuxolimab, which is an agonistic anti-OX40 (CD134) antibody, was administered to the patients.

TCRdb's copy holds only in-frame clones and misses some; the assay was immunoSEQ multiplex PCR. The data hold tens of thousands of clones, with roughly 84% observed a single time. The V gene end was trimmed by 1 base and the J gene end by 8 bases; junction bases not matched to a gene: 8. Germline loops: CDR1 SGHRS, CDR2 YFSETQ. The CDR3 consists of 17 residues. The study's findings and limits: At 0.1-3.0 mg/kg, partial responders had clonal expansion among the lowest observed. With doses of 0.1 to 3.0 mg/kg, CD4+ and CD8+ blood T cells had undergone clonal expansion by week 6. There were, on average, more expanded clones in CD8+ T cells than in CD4+.

As to this clone: Its specificity is unknown.

The V call is TRBV5-1, the J call TRBJ1-6, with 11 bases that match TRBD1. The TCR was taken from an adult with an advanced solid tumor such as melanoma, head and neck, liver or kidney cancer. The material sequenced was CD4+ or CD8+ T cells sorted from blood, taken in a trial of the OX40 agonist ivuxolimab. In nucleotides, the CDR3 is TGCGCCAGCAGCTTGCCCAGGACAGGGGGCAGTGATTCACCCCTCCACTTT. Amino acids: CASSLPRTGGSDSPLHF.